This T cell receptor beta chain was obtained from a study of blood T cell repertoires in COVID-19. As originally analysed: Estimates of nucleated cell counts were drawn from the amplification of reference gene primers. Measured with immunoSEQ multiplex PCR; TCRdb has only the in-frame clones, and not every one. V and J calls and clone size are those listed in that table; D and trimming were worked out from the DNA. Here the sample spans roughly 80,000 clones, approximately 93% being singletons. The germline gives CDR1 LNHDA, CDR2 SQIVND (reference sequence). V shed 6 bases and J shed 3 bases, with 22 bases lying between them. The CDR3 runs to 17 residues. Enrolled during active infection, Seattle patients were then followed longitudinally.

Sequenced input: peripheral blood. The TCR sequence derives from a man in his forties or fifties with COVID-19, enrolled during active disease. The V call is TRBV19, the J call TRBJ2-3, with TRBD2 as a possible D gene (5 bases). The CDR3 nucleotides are TGTGCCAGTAGCCCCCCGCCCCTGAGCGGACTGACAGATACGCAGTATTTT. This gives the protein CASSPPPLSGLTDTQYF.